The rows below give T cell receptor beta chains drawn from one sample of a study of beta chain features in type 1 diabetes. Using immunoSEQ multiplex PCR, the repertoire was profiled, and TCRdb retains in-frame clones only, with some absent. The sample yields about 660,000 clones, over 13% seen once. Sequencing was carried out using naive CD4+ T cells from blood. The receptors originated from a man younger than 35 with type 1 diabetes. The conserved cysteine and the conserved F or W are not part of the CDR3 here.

CDR3 protein: ASTGRDNSPLH
J gene: TRBJ1-6
V gene: TRBV27

CDR3 protein: ASSFQQGAYEKLF
J gene: TRBJ1-4
V gene: TRBV7-2

CDR3 protein: ARTGSYEQY
J gene: TRBJ2-7
V gene: TRBV6-8

CDR3 protein: ASSEIREVVTGELF
J gene: TRBJ2-2
V gene: TRBV2

CDR3 protein: ASIGVYGYT
J gene: TRBJ1-2
V gene: TRBV27

CDR3 protein: ASSARDTEAF
J gene: TRBJ1-1
V gene: TRBV25-1

CDR3 protein: ASSRELAGIGELF
J gene: TRBJ2-2
V gene: TRBV7-2

CDR3 protein: ASRSPGAVDGYT
J gene: TRBJ1-2
V gene: TRBV28

CDR3 protein: AWSHRGITEAF
J gene: TRBJ1-1
V gene: TRBV30

CDR3 protein: ASGGLAGISTDTQY
J gene: TRBJ2-3
V gene: TRBV2

CDR3 protein: ASSPRTDTQY
J gene: TRBJ2-3
V gene: TRBV27

CDR3 protein: ASSKAGREGCYGYT
J gene: TRBJ1-2
V gene: TRBV21-1

CDR3 protein: AWSRGPKSTDTQY
J gene: TRBJ2-3
V gene: TRBV30

CDR3 protein: ASSEQLPGQLNQPQH
J gene: TRBJ1-5
V gene: TRBV2

CDR3 protein: ASSPRESGEQY
J gene: TRBJ2-7
V gene: TRBV6-5

CDR3 protein: ASSMTEAPGDTQY
J gene: TRBJ2-3
V gene: TRBV19

CDR3 protein: ASSLLAGGTYEQY
J gene: TRBJ2-7
V gene: TRBV7-2

CDR3 protein: ASSARQGSALGEQY
J gene: TRBJ2-7
V gene: TRBV5-1

CDR3 protein: ASSLPGYSTEAF
J gene: TRBJ1-1
V gene: TRBV25-1

CDR3 protein: ASSSQGIDTEAF
J gene: TRBJ1-1
V gene: TRBV5-1

CDR3 protein: ASSLEGSKQY
J gene: TRBJ2-7
V gene: TRBV27

CDR3 protein: AWKGGESSYNEQF
J gene: TRBJ2-1
V gene: TRBV30

CDR3 protein: AIAVAAQGDTEAF
J gene: TRBJ1-1
V gene: TRBV10-3

CDR3 protein: SVSGGGEQY
J gene: TRBJ2-7
V gene: TRBV29-1

CDR3 protein: ASSIGPRQETQY
J gene: TRBJ2-5
V gene: TRBV19

CDR3 protein: ASSAPVGNEQY
J gene: TRBJ2-7
V gene: TRBV6-5

CDR3 protein: ASSLARGLAAYNEQF
J gene: TRBJ2-1
V gene: TRBV11-1

CDR3 protein: ASRRWQTGGDNEKLF
J gene: TRBJ1-4
V gene: TRBV28

CDR3 protein: ASSPRGSPYNEQF
J gene: TRBJ2-1
V gene: TRBV7-9

CDR3 protein: ASSVVGVADTQY
J gene: TRBJ2-3
V gene: TRBV9

CDR3 protein: ASTGRGNEKLF
J gene: TRBJ1-4
V gene: TRBV6-5

CDR3 protein: ASRGDGYEQY
J gene: TRBJ2-7
V gene: TRBV2

CDR3 protein: ATSRGGQGTYGYT
J gene: TRBJ1-2
V gene: TRBV15

CDR3 protein: ATSPDRGRTEAF
J gene: TRBJ1-1
V gene: TRBV15

CDR3 protein: AWTSGPREYNEQF
J gene: TRBJ2-1
V gene: TRBV30

CDR3 protein: ASSYETSDPGELF
J gene: TRBJ2-2
V gene: TRBV27

CDR3 protein: ASSFSVGETQY
J gene: TRBJ2-5
V gene: TRBV11-3

CDR3 protein: ASSLVPSPLH
J gene: TRBJ1-6
V gene: TRBV7-9

CDR3 protein: ASSRNRASEDLH
J gene: TRBJ1-6
V gene: TRBV13

CDR3 protein: AISGEVLSGNTIY
J gene: TRBJ1-3
V gene: TRBV10-3

CDR3 protein: ASSPRTSGTYNEQF
J gene: TRBJ2-1
V gene: TRBV27

CDR3 protein: SVELDRNTEAF
J gene: TRBJ1-1
V gene: TRBV29-1

CDR3 protein: ASSAGYQPQH
J gene: TRBJ1-5
V gene: TRBV5-6

CDR3 protein: ATRHGPEKDTQY
J gene: TRBJ2-3
V gene: TRBV6-5

CDR3 protein: AIKGSGADNEQF
J gene: TRBJ2-1
V gene: TRBV10-3

CDR3 protein: ASSQAAGGGDYGYT
J gene: TRBJ1-2
V gene: TRBV4-2

CDR3 protein: AWSSQSGTMSAGYT
J gene: TRBJ1-2
V gene: TRBV30

CDR3 protein: ASSLGTSQF
J gene: TRBJ2-1
V gene: TRBV14

CDR3 protein: ASSPSQGYHGYT
J gene: TRBJ1-2
V gene: TRBV14

CDR3 protein: AISQILAGAADEQY
J gene: TRBJ2-7
V gene: TRBV10-3

CDR3 protein: ASSLEQGTETQY
J gene: TRBJ2-5
V gene: TRBV5-5

CDR3 protein: ASSLGSTSGRTDTQY
J gene: TRBJ2-3
V gene: TRBV7-2

CDR3 protein: ASSQDTGLGGETQY
J gene: TRBJ2-5
V gene: TRBV4-3